Below are 20 T cell receptor beta chains sequenced from a single sample in a study of Graves' ophthalmopathy and Graves' hyperthyroidism (dated by TCRdb to 2017 to 2018). Sequencing was carried out with an Illumina HiSeq 2000. TCR beta CDR3 regions were amplified from RNA transcripts for repertoire sequencing. The first round of RT-PCR was done with HTBI primers and the Qiagen OneStep RT-PCR kit, and was followed by a second round of multiplex PCR, then size selection and purification. Using fastp at Q25 and MiXCR, TCRdb reprocessed the public reads and kept productive beta chains. Records with the same CDR3 protein are collapsed into one entry carrying the most frequent genes and DNA. This sample is represented by roughly 400,000 distinct CDR3 sequences; roughly 15% of them were singletons. The top ten clones comprise roughly 2.6% of the sample. Material for sequencing was peripheral blood. These TCRs come from an adult woman with stable Graves' hyperthyroidism.

This clonotype was seen ten or more times. V usage is TRBV20-1 and J usage is TRBJ2-7; 9 nucleotides line up with TRBD1. The V segment lost 1 base and the J segment 4 bases; nucleotides outside the gene matches: 8. The CDR3 runs to 15 residues. Looked up from germline, CDR1 is DFQATT and CDR2 is SNEGSKA (reference sequence). The CDR3 protein is CSARALTGGSYEQYF. The CDR3 DNA reads as TGCAGTGCTAGAGCTTTAACAGGGGGCAGTTACGAGCAGTACTTC.

This clonotype was counted many times. The chain joins TRBV6-5 to TRBJ1-2; 9 bases are shared with TRBD1. CDR1 is MNHEY and CDR2 is SVGAGI in the germline V gene. V was pared by 6 bases and J by 8 bases, with 7 bases of the junction left unmatched. This CDR3 is 13 amino acids long. The CDR3 protein is CASRNGQGYGYTF. The CDR3 DNA reads TGTGCCAGCAGAAACGGACAGGGGTACGGCTACACCTTC.

Comments on this clonotype: This may arise from a read error, as a much more abundant clone is one base away. The rearrangement uses TRBV28 and TRBJ1-6; D remains ambiguous. The CDR3 covers 14 residues. CDR1 and CDR2 (germline): MDHEN, SYDVKM. CDR3 in DNA: TGTGCCAGCAGTTTTCTTCACTATAATTCACCCCCCCACTTT. This sequence encodes CASSFLHYNSPPHF.

This clonotype was seen once. The rearrangement uses TRBV4-2 and TRBJ2-2; 15 bases are a match to TRBD2. The CDR3 loop spans 19 amino acids. CDR1 and CDR2 (germline): LGHNA, YNFKEQ. V lost 6 bases and J lost 1; bases outside the gene matches: 9. CDR3 coding DNA: TGTGCCAGCAGTCTAACCGGACTAGCGGGAGGGTTGAACACCGGGGAGCTGTTTTTT. This codes for CASSLTGLAGGLNTGELFF.

This clonotype occurred many times. The chain carries TRBV6-5 and TRBJ1-1; D is perhaps TRBD1 (6 bases). CDR1 and CDR2 (germline): MNHEY, SVGAGI. The CDR3 is made up of 15 amino acids. V was pared by 4 bases and J by 3 bases, with 15 bases between. The CDR3 loop reads CASSFGKTGHTEAFF. CDR3 DNA sequence: TGTGCCAGCAGTTTTGGAAAGACAGGCCACACTGAAGCTTTCTTT.

This clonotype was seen repeatedly, ten times or more. This could be a read error, since a much larger clone is one nucleotide away. The chain recombines TRBV2 with TRBJ1-6, with no clear D. The CDR3 length is 12 residues. CDR1 is SNHLY, CDR2 FYNNEI, per germline. V lost 10 bases to trimming and J lost 9 bases, with 13 bases between them. The CDR3 DNA reads TGTGCCACCAGCAGCTTGGGTTCACCCCTCCACTTT. Translation: CATSSLGSPLHF.

The chain employs TRBV5-1 and TRBJ1-1; D perhaps matches TRBD1 (6 bases). Germline V gene lookup returns CDR1 SGHRS and CDR2 YFSETQ. With 3 bases removed from V and 3 bases from J, the gap between germline ends came to 9 bases. The CDR3 is 13 residues long. The chain's CDR3 is CASSYYRDTEAFF. For the CDR3, the DNA is TGCGCCAGCAGCTACTACAGGGACACTGAAGCTTTCTTT.

At least ten counts were recorded for this clonotype. The chain recombines TRBV6-1 with TRBJ2-4; D is ambiguous. Per the germline V gene, CDR1 is MNHNS and CDR2 is SASEGT. The CDR3 consists of 15 residues. The ends were cut back, 9 bases at V and 0 bases at J, with 15 bases in the middle. CDR3 loop: CASPSSRLAKNIQYF. The CDR3 DNA reads TGTGCCAGTCCCTCCTCTCGGCTAGCCAAAAACATTCAGTACTTC.

This clonotype was seen only a few times. This may be a read error: a much more frequent sequence differs by one nucleotide. The chain joins TRBV5-1 to TRBJ2-2; 7 nucleotides match TRBD2. This CDR3 contains 15 residues. CDR1 is SGHRS and CDR2 is YFSETQ in the germline V gene. This CDR3 reads CASSLGVAGTGELCF. The CDR3 nucleotides read TGCGCCAGCAGCTTGGGGGTAGCGGGCACCGGGGAGCTGTGTTTT.

The table lists this clonotype with many counts. This chain connects TRBV2 to TRBJ2-7; maybe TRBD2 (5 bases). From germline, CDR1 is SNHLY and CDR2 FYNNEI. Trimming removed 4 bases at V and 3 bases at J, with 10 bases between. CDR3 size: 13 residues. The CDR3 DNA reads as TGTGCCAGCAGTGGCGAGGGCCGCTACGAGCAGTACTTC. Encoded protein: CASSGEGRYEQYF.

The chain recombines TRBV6-5 with TRBJ1-1; TRBD1 matches 7 bases. Germline V gives CDR1 MNHEY, CDR2 SVGAGI. The CDR3 spans 17 residues. V trimming: 4 bases; J trimming: 4 bases; junction bases outside the gene matches: 15. The CDR3 nucleotides are TGTGCCAGCAGTTCTCATCCCGACAGGGACGGTATCACTGAAGCTTTCTTT. Its protein product is CASSSHPDRDGITEAFF.

This clonotype was recorded at least ten times. This chain joins TRBV6-1 and TRBJ2-5; 13 bases map to TRBD2. CDR3 size: 18 residues. Germline V CDR1 and CDR2: MNHNS, SASEGT. The V segment lost 5 bases and the J segment 0 bases; nucleotides outside the gene matches: 9. As DNA, the CDR3 is TGTGCCAGCAGTCCCGGGACTAGCGGGGTACGCTACCAAGAGACCCAGTACTTC. Protein sequence: CASSPGTSGVRYQETQYF.

This clonotype was observed a handful of times. The J gene is TRBJ2-7, the V gene TRBV18; maybe TRBD1 (6 bases). Germline V gene data show CDR1 as KGHSH and CDR2 as LQKENI. Between the trimmed V and J ends, which lost 3 bases and 2 bases, there was a span of 20 bases. This CDR3 has 17 amino acids. CDR3 sequence (DNA): TGTGCCAGCTCACCTCGGACAGTTTTAACTGGAGCCTACGAGCAGTACTTC. Its protein product is CASSPRTVLTGAYEQYF.

This clonotype came up many times. The chain's CDR3 is CASSQGWSGTDEQYF. CDR3 bases: TGCGCCAGCAGCCAAGGGTGGTCAGGGACAGACGAGCAGTACTTC. This chain uses TRBV4-1 with TRBJ2-7, with TRBD1 matching over 7 bases. V shed 1 base, J shed 5 bases, and the junction held 8 bases outside the gene matches. The CDR3 consists of 15 residues. Germline lookup yields CDR1 MGHRA and CDR2 YSYEKL.

This clonotype was counted many times. The rearrangement uses TRBV6-2 or TRBV6-3 and TRBJ2-5; D gene unclear. Germline lookup yields CDR1 MNHEY and CDR2 SVGEGT. Deletions cut 7 bases from V and 5 bases from J, with 11 bases between. The CDR3 is made up of 12 amino acids. The CDR3 is CASTTSGETQYF. The DNA of the CDR3 is TGTGCCAGCACCACAAGTGGTGAGACCCAGTACTTC.

This clonotype appeared a few times. The rearrangement joins TRBV4-1 to TRBJ1-3; weak D call: TRBD1 (5 bases). CDR3 length: 15 residues. Germline loops: CDR1 MGHRA, CDR2 YSYEKL. The V gene lost 4 bases and the J gene lost 7 bases, with 17 bases spanning the gap. The CDR3 protein is CASSPSKGRGNTIYF. The CDR3 nucleotides are TGCGCCAGCAGCCCATCTAAGGGCCGGGGGAACACCATATATTTT.

In this sample, this clonotype turned up many times. This sequence joins TRBV20-1 and TRBJ1-1; D not certain. This CDR3 has 9 residues. The V end was cut by 6 bases, the J end by 7 bases, with 6 bases between. Germline V gives CDR1 DFQATT, CDR2 SNEGSKA (reference sequence). This chain's CDR3 is CSARLEAFF. DNA for the CDR3: TGCAGTGCCCGCCTTGAAGCTTTCTTT.

The chain carries TRBV4-2 and TRBJ1-1; D is ambiguous. The ends were cut back, 2 bases at V and 6 bases at J, with 16 bases in the middle. Germline V gene data show CDR1 as LGHNA and CDR2 as YNFKEQ. CDR3 length equals 15 residues. The CDR3 nucleotides read TGTGCCAGCAGCCAATACCCCACTGAGGGCGCTGAAGCTTTCTTT. It encodes CASSQYPTEGAEAFF.

This clonotype was counted ten times or more. The chain combines TRBV7-9 with TRBJ1-1; a weak D match, TRBD1 (5 bases). This CDR3 is built from 12 residues. With 6 bases removed from V and 8 bases from J, the gap between germline ends came to 13 bases. Germline assignment: CDR1 SEHNR and CDR2 FQNEAQ (reference sequence). This CDR3 is CASSKDSLEAFF. The CDR3 DNA reads as TGTGCCAGCAGTAAAGACAGTCTCGAAGCTTTCTTT.

This clonotype was seen many times. The rearrangement joins TRBV12-3 or TRBV12-4 to TRBJ1-2; D remains ambiguous. V gave up 6 bases and J gave up 8 bases, with 19 bases separating them. The CDR3 spans 14 residues. CDR3 in DNA: TGTGCCAGCAGCCCTTCGTGGGGAGGTGACGGCTACACCTTC. Residues: CASSPSWGGDGYTF.